These 32 T cell receptor beta chains were all obtained from the same sample, sequenced in a study of persistence of HIV-infected CD4 T cells. Their specific antigens are unknown. The immunoSEQ assay was version 4, run in survey mode. Clones were read by immunoSEQ multiplex PCR, and TCRdb kept only the in-frame ones, dropping some. This table holds tens of thousands of clones, 75% to 85% found once. Cells were stimulated with overlapping HIV-1 Gag 15-mer peptides. CD40L-negative CD69-negative CD45RO-high memory CD4+ T cells were sorted as populations depleted of antigen-responding cells. The sample consisted of CD4+ T cells sorted from PBMCs after approximately 20-hour stimulation, taken from a patient who received antiretroviral therapy. These receptors originate from an adult woman with HIV who was CMV-seropositive.

This clone was observed a single time. DNA for the CDR3: TGCAGCGTTGCTAAAGGATCAGCTAATGAAAAACTGTTTTTT. Amino acid sequence: CSVAKGSANEKLFF. This chain uses TRBV29-1 with TRBJ1-4; D not certain. The ends were cut back, 4 bases at V and 3 bases at J, with 12 bases in the middle. The CDR3 has 14 amino acids. The germline V gene encodes CDR1 SQVTM and CDR2 ANQGSEA.

V and J are TRBV6-2 or TRBV6-3 and TRBJ2-1, with 11 bases identical to TRBD1. Losses at the gene ends were 6 bases for V and 6 bases for J; bases not matched to a gene: 7. CDR1 and CDR2 from the germline V gene are MNHEY and SVGEGT. The CDR3 is 15 residues long. The CDR3 DNA is TGTGCCAGCAGCCGCGGACAGGGGGCCGCCAATGAGCAGTTCTTC. This translates into CASSRGQGAANEQFF.

V usage is TRBV15 and J usage is TRBJ2-3; possible D gene TRBD1, 6 bases. Germline-derived CDR1 and CDR2 are LNHNV and YYDKDF (reference sequence). V was pared by 5 bases and J by 3 bases, with 18 bases between. The CDR3 loop spans 16 amino acids. This CDR3 is CATSVNREMTTDTQYF. The CDR3 bases are TGTGCCACCAGCGTAAACAGGGAAATGACTACAGATACGCAGTATTTT.

The V and J genes are TRBV6-5 and TRBJ1-6, with 9 bases matching TRBD1. The CDR3 loop spans 15 amino acids. Unmatched junction bases numbered 4, after V lost 2 bases and J lost 8 bases. The germline V gene encodes CDR1 MNHEY and CDR2 SVGAGI. The CDR3 DNA sequence: TGTGCCAGCAGTTACGAGGGACAGGGTTATTCACCCCTCCACTTT. The encoded protein is CASSYEGQGYSPLHF.

This clone was recorded once. The rearrangement uses TRBV9 and TRBJ2-3, with TRBD2 identical over 8 bases. The germline gives CDR1 SGDLS, CDR2 YYNGEE. The CDR3 has 14 amino acids. The V gene end was trimmed by 4 bases and the J gene end by 3 bases; junction bases not matched to a gene: 4. The chain's CDR3 is CASSPSGSTDTQYF. The CDR3 bases are TGTGCCAGCAGCCCAAGCGGGAGTACAGATACGCAGTATTTT.

V usage is TRBV7-9 and J usage is TRBJ1-2; TRBD1 matches 9 bases. The trim removed 1 base at V and 2 bases at J, leaving 2 bases unmatched. The CDR3 covers 15 residues. Germline CDR1 and CDR2: SEHNR and FQNEAQ (reference sequence). The CDR3 here is CASSLGGQGNYGYTF. The DNA of the CDR3 is TGTGCCAGCAGCTTAGGGGGACAGGGAAACTATGGCTACACCTTC.

The chain links TRBV19 to TRBJ2-7, with D possibly TRBD2 on 5 matching bases. From germline, CDR1 is LNHDA and CDR2 SQIVND (reference sequence). This CDR3 region has 15 residues. V lost 2 bases and J lost 0, with 11 bases in between. This CDR3 is CASSISSGSSYEQYF. CDR3 nucleotide sequence: TGTGCCAGTAGTATATCCAGTGGGAGCTCCTACGAGCAGTACTTC.

This chain uses TRBV5-1 with TRBJ2-3, with D perhaps TRBD2 (6 bases). The V and J ends lost 6 bases and 0 bases respectively, with 11 bases between them. CDR3 length: 14 residues. Germline V lookup: CDR1 SGHRS, CDR2 YFSETQ. The CDR3 loop is CASMFGTSTDTQYF. CDR3 DNA: TGCGCCAGCATGTTCGGGACTAGCACAGATACGCAGTATTTT.

This chain links TRBV14 with TRBJ2-3; 7 bases agree with TRBD2. CDR3 size: 15 residues. The germline CDR1 and CDR2 sequences are SGHDN and FVKESK. The junction had 6 bases not matched to a gene; V was cut back by 0 bases and J by 6 bases. The CDR3 protein is CASSQDGGRWDTQYF. In DNA, the CDR3 is TGTGCCAGCAGCCAAGATGGCGGGAGATGGGATACGCAGTATTTT. Drawing the rest from reference TRBV14 and TRBJ2-3, the complete variable domain is EAGVTQFPSHSVIEKGQTVTLRCDPISGHDNLYWYRRVMGKEIKFLLHFVKESKQDESGMPNNRFLAERTGGTYSTLKVQPAELEDSGVYFCASSQDGGRWDTQYFGPGTRLTVL.

The chain is built from TRBV2 and TRBJ2-1; weak D call: TRBD2 (7 bases). The CDR3 loop spans 14 amino acids. CDR1 is SNHLY and CDR2 is FYNNEI in the germline V gene. V was cut by 6 bases and J by 0 bases, with 9 bases left in between. The CDR3 spells CASRRGGSYNEQFF. The CDR3 region has the DNA TGTGCCAGCAGGAGGGGGGGCTCCTACAATGAGCAGTTCTTC.

This rearrangement joins TRBV3-1 (or the pseudogene TRBV3-2) to TRBJ1-1; no definite D call. CDR1 is LGHDT, CDR2 YNNKEL, per germline (reference sequence). The CDR3 loop spans 15 amino acids. The V and J ends lost 0 bases and 0 bases respectively, with 8 bases between them. This chain's CDR3 is CASSQDQYMNTEAFF. The DNA for the CDR3 is TGTGCCAGCAGCCAAGATCAGTACATGAACACTGAAGCTTTCTTT.

In this sample, this clone turned up a few times. The genes are TRBV19 and TRBJ1-5, with 9 positions matching TRBD1. Germline lookup yields CDR1 LNHDA and CDR2 SQIVND (reference sequence). This CDR3 has 15 amino acids. Germline trimming cut 5 bases from V and 8 bases from J; bases unmatched to any gene: 10. The CDR3 reads CASSPQQGAQEPQHF. The CDR3 coding sequence is TGTGCCAGTAGTCCCCAACAGGGGGCGCAGGAGCCCCAGCATTTT.

The chain employs TRBV10-1 and TRBJ1-5; the D is unclear. Germline CDR1 reads WNHNN; CDR2 reads SYGVQD (reference sequence). The CDR3 runs to 12 residues. Trimming removed 3 bases from V and 1 base from J, with 1 base in between. The CDR3 loop is CASSDSNQPQHF. CDR3 sequence (DNA): TGCGCCAGCAGTGACAGCAATCAGCCCCAGCATTTT.

The chain links TRBV4-3 to TRBJ1-2; a weak D match, TRBD1 (6 bases). CDR1 is LGHNA and CDR2 is YSLEER in the germline V gene. V was shortened by 5 bases and J by 5 bases, with 12 bases between the two germline ends. CDR3 size: 13 residues. Here the CDR3 reads CASSYAGVYGYTF. The CDR3 DNA reads TGCGCCAGCAGCTATGCAGGGGTGTATGGCTACACCTTC.

The chain has TRBV18 and TRBJ2-4; 7 bases are a match to TRBD1. The CDR3 consists of 17 residues. CDR1 and CDR2 from the germline V gene are KGHSH and LQKENI. After removal of 5 bases from V and 0 bases from J, the junction contained 10 bases not matched to a gene. The CDR3 is CASSTGQFTSAKNIQYF. The CDR3 bases are TGTGCCAGCTCAACGGGACAGTTTACTTCAGCCAAAAACATTCAGTACTTC.

In DNA, the CDR3 is TGTGCCAGCAGTCCCTTGACCGTAACCAATGAGCAGTTCTTC. Translation gives CASSPLTVTNEQFF. The chain uses TRBV28 and TRBJ2-1; no clear D gene. V lost 5 bases to trimming and J lost 6 bases, with 14 bases between them. Germline-derived CDR1 and CDR2 are MDHEN and SYDVKM. This CDR3 has 14 amino acids.

The chain employs TRBV12-1 and TRBJ1-6. TRBV12-1 constitutes a pseudogene. The length of the CDR3 is 18 residues. The CDR3 spells CASSSLNSTGGGNSPLHF. DNA of the CDR3: TGTGCCAGCAGCTCTTTGAACTCCACGGGGGGAGGTAATTCACCCCTCCACTTT.

The chain carries TRBV30 and TRBJ1-5; possible D gene TRBD1, 5 bases. V lost 0 bases and J 0 bases, leaving 15 bases between the germline ends. The CDR3 totals 17 residues. The germline gives CDR1 GTSNPN, CDR2 SVGIG (reference sequence). As DNA, the CDR3 is TGTGCCTGGAGTGTATCGTCAGGGAAATTTAGCAATCAGCCCCAGCATTTT. It specifies CAWSVSSGKFSNQPQHF.

This chain links TRBV4-1 with TRBJ2-5; no definite D call. This CDR3 spans 14 amino acids. With 4 bases removed from V and 5 bases from J, the gap between germline ends came to 14 bases. Germline V gene lookup returns CDR1 MGHRA and CDR2 YSYEKL. In nucleotides, the CDR3 is TGCGCCAGCAGCCGGTTGAGTCCCTCGGAGACCCAGTACTTC. It encodes CASSRLSPSETQYF.

The chain uses TRBV18 and TRBJ1-5, with D perhaps TRBD1 (6 bases). Trimming shortened V by 2 bases and J by 9 bases, and 14 bases separated the two germline ends. The CDR3 length is 14 residues. CDR1 is KGHSH, CDR2 LQKENI, per germline. Here the CDR3 reads CASSPTGTMTPQHF. The DNA of the CDR3 is TGTGCCAGCTCACCAACCGGGACAATGACGCCCCAGCATTTT.

The count of this clone is one. The V call is TRBV5-1, the J call TRBJ2-1, with unresolved D. V lost 4 bases and J lost 0, with 20 bases in between. Germline assignment: CDR1 SGHRS and CDR2 YFSETQ. This CDR3 is built from 18 residues. CDR3 nucleotide sequence: TGCGCCAGCAGCCGAACAGCGACGGGCCCGAGCTCCTACAATGAGCAGTTCTTC. This sequence encodes CASSRTATGPSSYNEQFF. Filled out from reference TRBV5-1 and TRBJ2-1, the complete variable domain reads KAGVTQTPRYLIKTRGQQVTLSCSPISGHRSVSWYQQTPGQGLQFLFEYFSETQRNKGNFPGRFSGRQFSNSRSEMNVSTLELGDSALYLCASSRTATGPSSYNEQFFGPGTRLTVL.

The genes are TRBV18 and TRBJ1-1, with D hard to call. The CDR3 has 13 residues. Germline V gene sequence: CDR1 KGHSH, CDR2 LQKENI. V was pared by 6 bases and J by 0 bases, with 8 bases between. CDR3 DNA: TGTGCCAGCTCGTCGAGCCTGAACACTGAAGCTTTCTTT. It yields the protein CASSSSLNTEAFF.

The chain employs TRBV9 and TRBJ2-1; D remains ambiguous. CDR3 length: 17 amino acids. Per germline, CDR1 SGDLS and CDR2 YYNGEE. The ends were cut back, 4 bases at V and 8 bases at J, with 25 bases in the middle. As DNA, the CDR3 is TGTGCCAGCAGCCCCCCCGCCGGGCCTCCCCAATCCTATGAGCAGTTCTTC. Protein product: CASSPPAGPPQSYEQFF.

CDR3 in DNA: TGTGCCAGCAGTGCAGGGGGGATGAACACTGAAGCTTTCTTT. Residues: CASSAGGMNTEAFF. The chain combines TRBV6-6 with TRBJ1-1; 7 nucleotides line up with TRBD1. Germline V lookup: CDR1 MNHNY, CDR2 SVGAGI (reference sequence). J gave up 0 bases and V 5 bases, and 3 bases lay outside the gene matches. The CDR3 is 14 amino acids.

The table lists this clone with a few counts. The chain links TRBV12-3 or TRBV12-4 to TRBJ2-5; no reliable D call. This CDR3 contains 11 residues. V lost 3 bases and J lost 4, with 3 bases in between. CDR3 bases: TGTGCCAGCAGTTTCGGAGAGACCCAGTACTTC. It codes for CASSFGETQYF.

The gene calls are TRBV5-1 and TRBJ2-7, with 9 bases fitting TRBD1. V was pared by 5 bases and J by 4 bases, with 7 bases of the junction left unmatched. Per germline, CDR1 SGHRS and CDR2 YFSETQ. The CDR3 has 14 amino acids. CDR3 sequence reads: CASRAQDRGYEQYF. The CDR3 nucleotides read TGCGCCAGCAGGGCTCAGGACAGGGGTTACGAGCAGTACTTC.

J is TRBJ2-2 and V is TRBV9; TRBD2 matches 8 bases. This CDR3 is built from 16 residues. In germline, CDR1 is SGDLS, CDR2 YYNGEE. V lost 2 bases to trimming and J lost 1 base; unmatched junction nucleotides: 4. The CDR3 here is CASSVKAGVNTGELFF. The CDR3 DNA reads TGTGCCAGCAGCGTTAAAGCGGGGGTGAACACCGGGGAGCTGTTTTTT.

This rearrangement joins TRBV7-6 to TRBJ1-6; the D gene is possibly TRBD1 (6 bases). V was cut by 4 bases and J by 7 bases, with 17 bases left in between. There are 16 residues in the CDR3. Germline assignment: CDR1 SGHVS and CDR2 FNYEAQ. For the CDR3, the DNA is TGTGCCAGCAGCTGGTCCGTTGTAGGGGGAAATTCACCCCTCCACTTT. This sequence encodes CASSWSVVGGNSPLHF.

This chain connects TRBV5-1 to TRBJ2-1, with TRBD2 identical over 11 bases. The trim removed 6 bases at V and 4 bases at J, leaving 6 bases unmatched. This CDR3 comprises 15 residues. In germline, CDR1 is SGHRS, CDR2 YFSETQ. The CDR3 sequence: CASIRTSGLYNEQFF. In DNA, the CDR3 is TGCGCCAGCATCCGGACTAGCGGGCTTTACAATGAGCAGTTCTTC.

The chain combines TRBV30 with TRBJ1-1; D not certain. CDR1 is GTSNPN and CDR2 is SVGIG in the germline V gene (reference sequence). This CDR3 is built from 13 residues. Trimming took 1 base from V and 1 from J, leaving 7 bases between them. The CDR3 nucleotides are TGTGCCTGGAGTGCGACAAGGAACACTGAAGCTTTCTTT. Protein product: CAWSATRNTEAFF.

This clone came up once. The gene calls are TRBV18 and TRBJ2-7; TRBD1 might be the D (6 bases). Looked up from germline, CDR1 is KGHSH and CDR2 is LQKENI. V gave up 4 bases and J gave up 3 bases, with 13 bases separating them. The CDR3 has 14 amino acids. Written as DNA, the CDR3 is TGTGCCAGCTCACGGGGCAGGGGTTACTACGAGCAGTACTTC. Translating gives CASSRGRGYYEQYF.

The rearrangement uses TRBV5-6 and TRBJ2-1; 9 bases agree with TRBD2. Per the germline V gene, CDR1 is SGHDT and CDR2 is YYEEEE. Trimming cost V 4 bases and J 2 bases; bases outside gene matches: 4. The CDR3 has 15 amino acids. The CDR3 nucleotides read TGTGCCAGCAGCCCTAGCGGGACAGCCTACAATGAGCAGTTCTTC. This translates into CASSPSGTAYNEQFF.